The rows below give T cell receptor beta chains drawn from one sample of a study of T cell responses to AZD1222 COVID-19 vaccine. TCRdb keeps only in-frame clones here, not all; method: immunoSEQ multiplex PCR. The profile shows about 86,000 clones, around nine tenths of them singletons. Sequenced material: peripheral blood, taken on day 0 of AZD1222 vaccination. The origin of the receptors is an adult in good health. Both conserved end residues are part of each CDR3. The D gene is left open where the match is weak. Clone size appears in some rows only: once, few, many, or a class for an expanded clone.

abundance: once; d_gene: .; v_gene: TRBV28; CDR3aa: CASSPELGGRGNTF
abundance: .; d_gene: TRBD2; v_gene: TRBV2; CDR3aa: CASSEGTSGLRTQYF
abundance: .; d_gene: .; v_gene: TRBV7-2; CDR3aa: CASSLDGSHFREQFF
abundance: .; d_gene: .; v_gene: TRBV9; CDR3aa: CASSPRLGKQGRGRGYTF
abundance: .; d_gene: TRBD2; v_gene: TRBV2; CDR3aa: CASPGLAGLEQYF
abundance: .; d_gene: TRBD2; v_gene: TRBV24-1; CDR3aa: CATSEPSGGPETQYF
abundance: .; d_gene: .; v_gene: TRBV6-2/TRBV6-3; CDR3aa: CASSYVRTVNYGYTF
abundance: .; d_gene: TRBD2; v_gene: TRBV6-6; CDR3aa: CASSYRLAATDTQYF
abundance: once; d_gene: .; v_gene: TRBV11-2; CDR3aa: CASSLGLEEKLFF
abundance: .; d_gene: TRBD2; v_gene: TRBV9; CDR3aa: CASSVGGGAKTEQYF
abundance: once; d_gene: .; v_gene: TRBV9; CDR3aa: CASSVGSDVSPLHF
abundance: .; d_gene: TRBD2; v_gene: TRBV5-1; CDR3aa: CASSSGTSGGIDTQYF
abundance: .; d_gene: .; v_gene: TRBV28; CDR3aa: CASSLDSPQGEYYGYTF
abundance: .; d_gene: TRBD2; v_gene: TRBV6-6; CDR3aa: CASSPGTSGLTYNEQFF
abundance: .; d_gene: .; v_gene: TRBV7-6; CDR3aa: CASRGNNEQFF
abundance: .; d_gene: TRBD1; v_gene: TRBV6-5; CDR3aa: CATQPQGIGTEAFF
abundance: .; d_gene: .; v_gene: TRBV9; CDR3aa: CASSDGNSYEQYF
abundance: .; d_gene: TRBD1; v_gene: TRBV5-1; CDR3aa: CASRDSTGGYGYTF
abundance: .; d_gene: .; v_gene: TRBV3-1/TRBV3-2; CDR3aa: CASRQDRNTEAFF
abundance: .; d_gene: TRBD1; v_gene: TRBV7-2; CDR3aa: CASSLSGTGDSPLHF
abundance: few; d_gene: TRBD1; v_gene: TRBV9; CDR3aa: CASSTSDRDGKKLFF
abundance: .; d_gene: TRBD2; v_gene: TRBV27; CDR3aa: CASSPRRTSGSGNEQFF